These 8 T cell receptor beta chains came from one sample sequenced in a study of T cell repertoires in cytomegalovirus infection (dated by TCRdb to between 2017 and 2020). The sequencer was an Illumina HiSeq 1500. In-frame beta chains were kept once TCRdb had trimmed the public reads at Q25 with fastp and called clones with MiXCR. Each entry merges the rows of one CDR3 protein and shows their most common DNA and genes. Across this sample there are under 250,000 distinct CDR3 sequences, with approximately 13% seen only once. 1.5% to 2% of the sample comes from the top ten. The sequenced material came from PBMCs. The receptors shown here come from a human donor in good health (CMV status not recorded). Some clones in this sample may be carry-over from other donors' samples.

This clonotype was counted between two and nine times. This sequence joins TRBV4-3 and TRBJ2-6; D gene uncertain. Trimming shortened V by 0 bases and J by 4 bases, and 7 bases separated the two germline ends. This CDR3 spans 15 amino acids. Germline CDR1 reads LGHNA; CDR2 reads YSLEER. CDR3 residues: CASSQDTGGANVLTF. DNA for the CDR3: TGCGCCAGCAGCCAAGATACGGGCGGGGCCAACGTCCTGACTTTC.

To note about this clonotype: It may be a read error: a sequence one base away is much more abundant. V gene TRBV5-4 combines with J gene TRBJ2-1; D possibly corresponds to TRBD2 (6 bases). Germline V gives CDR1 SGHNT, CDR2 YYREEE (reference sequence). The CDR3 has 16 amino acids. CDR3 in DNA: TGTGCCAGCGGCTTGGGGGTAGCGGACTACTACAATGAGCAGTTCTTC. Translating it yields CASGLGVADYYNEQFF.

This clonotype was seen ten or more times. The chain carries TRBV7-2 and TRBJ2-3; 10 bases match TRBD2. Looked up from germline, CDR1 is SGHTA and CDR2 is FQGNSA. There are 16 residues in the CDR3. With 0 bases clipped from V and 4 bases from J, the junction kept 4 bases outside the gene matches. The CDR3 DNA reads TGTGCCAGCAGCTTAGCGCTTAGCGGGGGGCCAGATACGCAGTATTTT. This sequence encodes CASSLALSGGPDTQYF.

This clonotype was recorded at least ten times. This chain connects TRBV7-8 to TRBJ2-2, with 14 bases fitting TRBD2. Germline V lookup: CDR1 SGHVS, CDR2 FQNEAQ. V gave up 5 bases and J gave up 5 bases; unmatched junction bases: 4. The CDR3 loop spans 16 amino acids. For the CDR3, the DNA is TGTGCCAGCAGCGAGGGACTAGCGGGAGTTACCGGGGAGCTGTTTTTT. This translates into CASSEGLAGVTGELFF.

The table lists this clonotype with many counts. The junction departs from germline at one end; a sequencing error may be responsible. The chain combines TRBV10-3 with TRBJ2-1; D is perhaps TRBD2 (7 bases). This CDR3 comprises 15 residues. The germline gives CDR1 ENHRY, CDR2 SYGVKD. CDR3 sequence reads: CAINEGGGPYNEQFF. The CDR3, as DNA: TGTGCCATCAATGAGGGGGGGGGCCCCTACAATGAGCAGTTCTTC.

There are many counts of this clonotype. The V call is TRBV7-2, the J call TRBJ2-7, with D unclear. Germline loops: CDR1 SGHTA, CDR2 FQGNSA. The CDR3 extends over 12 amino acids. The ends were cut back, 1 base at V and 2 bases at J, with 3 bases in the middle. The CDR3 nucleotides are TGTGCCAGCAGCTTAGAACCCTACGAGCAGTACTTC. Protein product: CASSLEPYEQYF.

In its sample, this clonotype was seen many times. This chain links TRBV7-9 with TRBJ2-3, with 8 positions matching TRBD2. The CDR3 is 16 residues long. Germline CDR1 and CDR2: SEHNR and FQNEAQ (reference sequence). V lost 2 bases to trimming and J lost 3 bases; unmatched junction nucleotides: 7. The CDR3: CASSLPTSAETDTQYF. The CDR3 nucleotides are TGTGCCAGCAGCTTACCGACTAGCGCGGAGACAGATACGCAGTATTTT.

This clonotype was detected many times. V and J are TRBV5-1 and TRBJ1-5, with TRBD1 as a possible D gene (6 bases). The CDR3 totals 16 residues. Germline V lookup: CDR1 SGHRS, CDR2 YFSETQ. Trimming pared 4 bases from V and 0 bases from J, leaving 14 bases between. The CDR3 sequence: CASSPTAGASNQPQHF. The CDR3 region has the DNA TGCGCCAGCAGCCCTACGGCAGGGGCTAGCAATCAGCCCCAGCATTTT.